This T cell receptor beta chain was retrieved from a study of cytomegalovirus exposure and HLA in healthy donors (dated by TCRdb to the late 2010s). With respect to the entire study: According to an earlier analysis of 587 of the donors, some 170 million T cells yielded 90 million to 140 million unique TCR beta sequences and 276 Gb of sequence data. The aim of the study was to test whether cataloging public T cell receptors could identify signatures of past pathogen exposure. An early release covering roughly 580 HLA-typed donors comprised approximately 290 gigabases of sequencing data and 85 million or so unique TCR sequences. The study combined high-throughput TCR immunosequencing, statistical association of individual TCRs with disease status, and machine learning to predict cytomegalovirus infection status. Across around 400 genotyped donors of the cohort, an average of approximately 240,000 unique TCR beta nucleotide sequences per donor were sequenced, and roughly 17% of those sequences were non-productive. Besides the first cohort of hundreds of subjects, a separate validation cohort made up of 120 different subjects was used. To study patterns of TCR occurrence, a later analysis re-analyzed previously published TCR beta repertoires from 666 donors and added high-resolution HLA genotyping. All discovery cohort repertoires had been generated using a single sequencing platform. The T cell repertoires of 666 subjects were profiled by immunosequencing and related to cytomegalovirus serostatus. Both class I and class II loci were covered by HLA typing, at four-digit resolution. In an earlier analysis of a few hundred of the donors, high-throughput TCR beta sequencing was used to judge whether each TCR beta V gene segment behaved as functional or pseudogenic. In a later genetic analysis, genome-wide SNP genotypes for about 55% of the roughly 670 donors were used, and that subset was treated as a discovery cohort. Donor age, sex, ethnicity and CMV serostatus were compiled alongside the repertoire data. Of the 350 to 450 genotyped donors, 75% to 85% were placed in the genetic ancestry cluster associated with self-reported Caucasian donors. Typing coverage differed by locus: A, B, C, DRB1 and DQB1 were typed in roughly 629-630 donors, DQA1 in approximately 520, DPA1 in approximately 600, and DPB1 in about 450. In the later analysis, no new phenotypic data were used to find candidate immune exposures; instead, reliance was placed on TCR beta sequences and their occurrence across donors. Four to six DR-DQ haplotypes were handled as single units for association and clustering because linkage in the cohort was strong.

In regard to this clone: What this receptor recognizes is not known. Nothing much larger sits one base from this clone, and base qualities are not available.

The cohort was made up of roughly 670 healthy bone marrow donors. At the time of sampling, all cohort members were nominally healthy, though unrecorded immune exposures were likely present. The donor tested CMV seronegative, placing the donor among the approximately 400 seronegative members of the cohort. A peripheral blood sample was collected from each donor, and TCR beta sequencing was performed on peripheral blood mononuclear cells. The Qiagen DNeasy Blood Extraction Kit was used to extract genomic DNA from the blood cell samples. Library preparation was by the immunoSEQ multiplex PCR assay. For the multiplex PCR, a mixture combining 60 forward primers for TCR Vbeta segments and 13 reverse primers for TCR Jbeta segments was used. Amplification of the CDR3 region of rearranged TCR beta genes was performed with a multiplex PCR assay on genomic DNA. The amplified TCR beta libraries were sequenced on the Illumina HiSeq System as 87-base-pair reads. The study's own analysis went as follows. A later analysis tallied tens of millions of unique TCR beta chains across the 666 repertoires, and some 10 million of those chains were shared by two or more donors. Raw reads were error-corrected and collapsed into unique sequences by a nearest-neighbor algorithm in which closely related sequences were merged to remove PCR and sequencing errors. CDR3 sequences were aligned to IMGT reference sequences to assign V, D and J gene segments. For a sequence to be retained, a match of at least six nucleotides was required to both a V gene segment and a J gene segment. A rearrangement was called productive if the CDR3 had no stop codons and remained in frame with V and J, and every other rearrangement was called non-productive. CDR3 was defined according to IMGT convention as the region running from the second conserved V-encoded cysteine to the conserved J-encoded phenylalanine. The earlier analysis of a few hundred of the donors excluded any sequence lacking an unambiguous match to a single V gene segment. An earlier analysis of a few hundred of the donors classified V segments as functional when productive rearrangements were above 56.7% and as segregating when the standard deviation between donors was above 5%. A statistical classification framework was developed to diagnose cytomegalovirus status using the catalog of TCR beta chain sequences. In a later analysis, TCR nucleotide sequences were compared against IMGT/GENE-DB human TR gene sequences so that V and J genes could be assigned. The TCRdist pipeline was used in a later analysis to assign CDR3 sequences and most-parsimonious VDJ recombination scenarios. In a later analysis, each TCR beta chain was defined by its CDR3 amino acid sequence together with its V-gene family, and reads lacking a unique V-gene family were excluded. In a later analysis, around 600 highly shared, low-generation-probability nucleotide sequences were removed to address suspected cross-contamination and a sequencing artifact. In a later analysis, a clonal expansion index for each public chain was calculated from normalized within-repertoire ranks of inferred template counts. In a later analysis, generation probabilities were computed with a VDJ recombination model fitted to out-of-frame rearrangements, and the resulting probabilities were checked against IGoR. In a later analysis, hypergeometric tests were used to score TCR-TCR, TCR-HLA and TCR-CMV co-occurrence, with a repertoire-size bias correction applied to TCR pairs. To estimate false discovery rates, a later analysis permuted the HLA or CMV assignments 20 times. In a later analysis, co-occurring TCRs were grouped using DBSCAN, and TCRdist sequence similarity was added for clustering within HLA-allele-positive subsets. For co-occurrence clustering, repertoires with fewer than 30,000 or more than 120,000 public chains were excluded, along with a handful of repertoires with anomalous nucleotide sharing. TCRdb mirrors the immuneACCESS table, restricted to in-frame sequences. Some clones are absent from its copies; in checked studies, under half trace to an unresolved V gene, and the reason for the others is unknown. D and trimming were read from the DNA, whereas the V and J calls and clone size are those reported in that table. For this sample there are roughly 34,000 clones; more than 65% appear just once. Jointly, the top ten make up approximately 4% of the sample.

Here V drops 6 bases and J drops 6 bases, and the junction holds 11 bases not matched to any gene. As encoded in the germline V gene, CDR1 is SNHLY while CDR2 is FYNNEI. The CDR3 numbers 15 residues from cysteine through phenylalanine. This entry keeps only the CDR3 DNA: 45 bases, framed from base 1. Results and caveats for the whole study, not just this receptor: Compared with the 666-donor mean, donors in an Asian-associated ancestry cluster had fewer N-insertions in productive TCRs, according to a later genetic analysis. In a later analysis, some 18,000 TCR beta sequences were associated with specific HLA alleles at a false discovery rate of 0.05. Presence/absence analyses assumed roughly uniform sequencing depth across donors, an assumption that may not hold. Linkage disequilibrium might explain the correlated functional status among segregating V segments, but an unknown experimental factor could not be excluded. A total of some 180 TCR beta chains were listed by the study as associated with cytomegalovirus. In an earlier analysis of some 540 of the donors, most TCR beta V segments appeared in productive rearrangements about 87% or about 30% of the time, broadly matching IMGT annotations. A further reported finding was that TCR beta sequences accurately predicted the HLA-A and HLA-B alleles for most subjects in the first cohort. A few of the identified cytomegalovirus-associated TCR beta chains were confirmed in vitro to be specific for cytomegalovirus antigens. Strong co-occurrence of HLA alleles, especially DR and DQ, made assigning TCR associations to individual alleles difficult. While some public TCRs were present in many individuals, most TCR sequences turned up only very rarely across donors. In this cohort, only TCR beta chains were sequenced, and detectable features were limited by the absence of alpha or paired-chain data. A cluster of highly shared sequence variants was judged likely to represent a technical artifact of the sequencing pipeline. Because counts were too low, approximately 15 rarely observed V segments, including chromosome 9 orphons, were excluded from the earlier analysis of several hundred of the donors. Immune exposure information for the cohort was limited to CMV serostatus. Several of the top co-occurrence clusters appeared to be linked to parvovirus B19, influenza, CMV and Epstein-Barr virus, according to a later analysis. Some IMGT-functional V segments, including TRBV6-2 and TRBV6-3, could not be told apart with the 87-base-pair reads, so those segments were excluded. A later analysis found that HLA-associated TCR beta chains were more clonally expanded and had lower generation probabilities than equally common non-associated chains. V-gene and J-gene trimming of TCR beta chains was associated with a missense DCLRE1C variant in a later genetic analysis, and the association was replicated in an independent cohort. The authors suggested that the approach could potentially be extended to other disease states and immunological phenotypes. HLA typing was unavailable for some donors at each locus, so association tests used only the typed subset. Cytomegalovirus status was reported to be diagnosed by the classifier with high specificity and sensitivity in both the original and validation cohorts. Most CMV-associated TCR beta chains appeared to be HLA-restricted in a later analysis, and the HLA associations seemed to be driven largely by CMV exposure. According to a later analysis, TCR association rates differed among HLA loci, with DRB1 alleles showing the most associated TCRs and HLA-C alleles showing the fewest.

The sample was PBMCs. The TCR sequence derives from a woman aged 18-30 years in good health and CMV-seronegative. Rearrangement joined TRBV2 to TRBJ1-2, and 9 junction bases match TRBD1. The sequenced DNA: TGTGCCAGCAGCGAATCGGGACAGGGATTAAATGGCTACACCTTC. Translated, it reads CASSESGQGLNGYTF. The variable domain in full, with residues beyond the CDR3 obtained from the reference TRBV2 and TRBJ1-2 genes, is EPEVTQTPSHQVTQMGQEVILRCVPISNHLYFYWYRQILGQKVEFLVSFYNNEISEKSEIFDDQFSVERPDGSNFTLKIRSTKLEDSAMYFCASSESGQGLNGYTFGSGTRLTVV.